This T cell receptor beta chain was captured by sequencing in a study of blood T cell repertoires in COVID-19. Per the germline V gene, CDR1 is LGHNA and CDR2 is YNFKEQ. Trimming cost V 4 bases and J 0 bases, with 7 bases left between them. The CDR3 is 13 residues long. Sequenced by immunoSEQ multiplex PCR; TCRdb stores in-frame clones only, minus some. The sample contains about 55,000 clones, about 85% of which appear only once. V is TRBV4-2 and J is TRBJ2-7; D is possibly TRBD2 (5 bases). The TCR was taken from a human donor in a cohort sampled during active COVID-19. The sequenced sample consisted of peripheral blood. CDR3 sequence: CASSLRGSYEQYF. In DNA form, the CDR3 reads TGTGCCAGCAGCCTTCGGGGCTCCTACGAGCAGTACTTC.